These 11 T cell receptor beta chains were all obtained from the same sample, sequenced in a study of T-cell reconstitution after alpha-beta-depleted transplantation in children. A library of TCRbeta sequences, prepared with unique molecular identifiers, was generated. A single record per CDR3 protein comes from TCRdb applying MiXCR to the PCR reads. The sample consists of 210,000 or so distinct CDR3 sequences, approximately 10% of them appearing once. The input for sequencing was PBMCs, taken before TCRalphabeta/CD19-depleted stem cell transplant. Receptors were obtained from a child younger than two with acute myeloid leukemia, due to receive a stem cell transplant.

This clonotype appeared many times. The CDR3 sequence is CASSLAGGNIQYF. CDR3 coding DNA: TGTGCCAGCAGTTTAGCGGGGGGAAACATTCAGTACTTC. This chain connects TRBV12-3 or TRBV12-4 to TRBJ2-4; TRBD2 might be the D (6 bases). Trimming removed 0 bases at V and 6 bases at J, with 6 bases between. The CDR3 loop spans 13 amino acids.

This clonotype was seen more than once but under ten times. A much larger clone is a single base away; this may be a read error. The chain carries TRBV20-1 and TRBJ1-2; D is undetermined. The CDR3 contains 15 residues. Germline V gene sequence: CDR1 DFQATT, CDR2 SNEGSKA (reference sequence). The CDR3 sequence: CSARSGSLANYGDTF. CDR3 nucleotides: TGCAGTGCTAGATCGGGCAGCTTAGCTAACTATGGCGACACCTTC.

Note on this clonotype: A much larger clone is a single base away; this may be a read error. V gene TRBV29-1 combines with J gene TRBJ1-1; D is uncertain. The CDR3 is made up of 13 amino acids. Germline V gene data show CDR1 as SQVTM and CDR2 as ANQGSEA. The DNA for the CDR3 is TGCAGCGCGTCCCAGGTTACGAACACTGAAGCTCTCTTT. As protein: CSASQVTNTEALF.

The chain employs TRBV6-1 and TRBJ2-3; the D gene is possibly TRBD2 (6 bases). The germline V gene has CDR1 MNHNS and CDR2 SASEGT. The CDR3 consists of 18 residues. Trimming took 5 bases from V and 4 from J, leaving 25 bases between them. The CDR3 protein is CASSRKAGYIKEADTQYF. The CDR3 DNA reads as TGTGCCAGCAGTCGAAAAGCGGGCTACATAAAGGAGGCAGATACGCAGTATTTT.

CDR3 sequence: CASSQGGTGINYGYTF. Written as DNA, the CDR3 is TGTGCCAGCAGTCAAGGAGGGACAGGGATTAACTATGGCTACACCTTC. The V gene is TRBV6-1, the J gene TRBJ1-2, with 9 bases matching TRBD1. The CDR3 is 16 residues long. V gave up 5 bases and J gave up 1 base; unmatched junction bases: 8. Germline values: CDR1 MNHNS, CDR2 SASEGT.

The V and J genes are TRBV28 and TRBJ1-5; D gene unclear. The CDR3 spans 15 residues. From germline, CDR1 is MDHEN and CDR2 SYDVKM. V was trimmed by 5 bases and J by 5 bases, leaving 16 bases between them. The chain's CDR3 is CASSLVLRLDQPQHF. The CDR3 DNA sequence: TGTGCCAGCAGTCTTGTACTACGCCTCGATCAGCCCCAGCATTTT.

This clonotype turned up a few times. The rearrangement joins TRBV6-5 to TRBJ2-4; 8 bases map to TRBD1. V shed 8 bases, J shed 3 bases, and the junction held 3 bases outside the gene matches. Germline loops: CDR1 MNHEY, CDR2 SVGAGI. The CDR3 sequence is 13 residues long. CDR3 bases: TGTGCCAGCCGGGACAGGATCAAAAACATTCAGTACTTC. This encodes CASRDRIKNIQYF.

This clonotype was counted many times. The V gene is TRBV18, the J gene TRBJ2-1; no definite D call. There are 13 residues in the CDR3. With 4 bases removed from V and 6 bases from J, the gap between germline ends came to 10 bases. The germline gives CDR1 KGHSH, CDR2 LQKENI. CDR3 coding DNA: TGTGCCAGCTCACGTCCCCCGGGCAATGAGCAGTTCTTC. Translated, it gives CASSRPPGNEQFF.

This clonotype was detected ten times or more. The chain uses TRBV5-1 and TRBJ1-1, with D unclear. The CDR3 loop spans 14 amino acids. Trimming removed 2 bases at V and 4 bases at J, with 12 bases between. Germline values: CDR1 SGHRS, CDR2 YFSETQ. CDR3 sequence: CASSLVAGITEAFF. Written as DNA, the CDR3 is TGCGCCAGCAGCTTAGTCGCGGGGATCACTGAAGCTTTCTTT.

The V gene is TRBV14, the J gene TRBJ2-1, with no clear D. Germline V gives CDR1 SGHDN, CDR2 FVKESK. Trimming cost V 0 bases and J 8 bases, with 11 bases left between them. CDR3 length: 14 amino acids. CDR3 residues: CASSQDGKFYEQFF. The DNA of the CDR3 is TGTGCCAGCAGCCAAGACGGCAAATTCTATGAGCAGTTCTTC.

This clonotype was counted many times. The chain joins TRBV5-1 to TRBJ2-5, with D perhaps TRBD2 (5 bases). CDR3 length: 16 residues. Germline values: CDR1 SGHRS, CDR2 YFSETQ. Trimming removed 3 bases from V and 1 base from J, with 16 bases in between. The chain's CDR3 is CASSYGVFGIQETQYF. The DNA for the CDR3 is TGCGCCAGCAGCTATGGAGTATTCGGGATCCAAGAGACCCAGTACTTC. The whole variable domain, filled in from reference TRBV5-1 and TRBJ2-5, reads KAGVTQTPRYLIKTRGQQVTLSCSPISGHRSVSWYQQTPGQGLQFLFEYFSETQRNKGNFPGRFSGRQFSNSRSEMNVSTLELGDSALYLCASSYGVFGIQETQYFGPGTRLLVL.